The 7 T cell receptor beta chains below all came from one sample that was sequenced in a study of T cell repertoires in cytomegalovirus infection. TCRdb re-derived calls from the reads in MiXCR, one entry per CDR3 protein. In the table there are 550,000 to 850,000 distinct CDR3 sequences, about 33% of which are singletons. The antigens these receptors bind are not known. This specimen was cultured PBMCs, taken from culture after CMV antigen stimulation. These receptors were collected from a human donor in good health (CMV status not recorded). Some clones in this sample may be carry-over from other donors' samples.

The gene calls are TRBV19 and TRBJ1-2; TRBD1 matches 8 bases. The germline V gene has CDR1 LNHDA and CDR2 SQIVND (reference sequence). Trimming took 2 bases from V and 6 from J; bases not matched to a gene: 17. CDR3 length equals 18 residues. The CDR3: CASSIRRQGNIPSHGYTF. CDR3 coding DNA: TGTGCCAGTAGTATAAGGAGACAGGGGAATATCCCCTCGCATGGCTACACCTTC. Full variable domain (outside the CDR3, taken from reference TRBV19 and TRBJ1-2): DGGITQSPKYLFRKEGQNVTLSCEQNLNHDAMYWYRQDPGQGLRLIYYSQIVNDFQKGDIAEGYSVSREKKESFPLTVTSAQKNPTAFYLCASSIRRQGNIPSHGYTFGSGTRLTVV.

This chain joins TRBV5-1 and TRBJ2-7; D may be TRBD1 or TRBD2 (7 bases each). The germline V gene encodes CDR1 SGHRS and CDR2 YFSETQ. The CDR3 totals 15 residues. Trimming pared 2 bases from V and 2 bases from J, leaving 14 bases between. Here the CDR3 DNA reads TGCGCCAGCAGCTTCAGGGGGGGAGAAACCTACGAGCAGTACTTC. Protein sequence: CASSFRGGETYEQYF.

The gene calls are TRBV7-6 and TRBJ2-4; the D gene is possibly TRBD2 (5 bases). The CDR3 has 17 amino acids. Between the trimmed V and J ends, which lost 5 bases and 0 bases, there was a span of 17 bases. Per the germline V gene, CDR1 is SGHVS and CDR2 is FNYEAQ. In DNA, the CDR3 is TGTGCCAGCAGCCTTCCTCGCGGGTCGCTAGCCAAAAACATTCAGTACTTC. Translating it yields CASSLPRGSLAKNIQYF.

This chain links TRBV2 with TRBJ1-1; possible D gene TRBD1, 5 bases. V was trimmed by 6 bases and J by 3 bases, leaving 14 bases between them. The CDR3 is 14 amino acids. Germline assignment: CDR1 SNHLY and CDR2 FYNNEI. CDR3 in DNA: TGTGCCAGCAGATTGACGGGGGTAGACACTGAAGCTTTCTTT. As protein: CASRLTGVDTEAFF.

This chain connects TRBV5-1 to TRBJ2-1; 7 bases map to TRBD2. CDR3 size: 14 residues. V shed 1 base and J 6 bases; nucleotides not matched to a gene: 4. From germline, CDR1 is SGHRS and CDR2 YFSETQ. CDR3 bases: TGCGCCAGCAGCTTGTTAGGCGGGGGCAATGAGCAGTTCTTC. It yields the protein CASSLLGGGNEQFF. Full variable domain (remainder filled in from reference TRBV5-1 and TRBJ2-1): KAGVTQTPRYLIKTRGQQVTLSCSPISGHRSVSWYQQTPGQGLQFLFEYFSETQRNKGNFPGRFSGRQFSNSRSEMNVSTLELGDSALYLCASSLLGGGNEQFFGPGTRLTVL.

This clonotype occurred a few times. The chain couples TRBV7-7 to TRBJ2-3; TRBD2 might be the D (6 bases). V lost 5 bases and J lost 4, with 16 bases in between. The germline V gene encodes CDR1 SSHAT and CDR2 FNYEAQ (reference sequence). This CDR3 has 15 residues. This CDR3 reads CASSPTSSGPDTQYF. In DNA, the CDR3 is TGTGCCAGCAGCCCCACTAGCTCGGGGCCAGATACGCAGTATTTT.

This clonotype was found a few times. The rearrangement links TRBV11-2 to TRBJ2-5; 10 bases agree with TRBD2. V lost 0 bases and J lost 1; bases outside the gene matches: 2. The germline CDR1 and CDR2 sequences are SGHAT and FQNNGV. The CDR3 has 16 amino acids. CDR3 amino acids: CASSLDVAGGQETQYF. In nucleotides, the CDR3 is TGTGCCAGCAGCTTAGACGTAGCGGGGGGCCAAGAGACCCAGTACTTC.